This T cell receptor beta chain was recorded in a study of T cells of healthy individuals. Each CDR3 protein gets one entry after TCRdb re-called the 5' RACE reads with MiXCR. Here the sample spans around 63,000 distinct CDR3 sequences, about 17% being singletons. The CDR3 covers 15 residues. Germline V lookup: CDR1 LGHDT, CDR2 YNNKEL (reference sequence). The ends lost 5 bases at V and 4 bases at J; junction bases unmatched: 9. This clonotype was recorded at least ten times. This chain uses TRBV3-1 with TRBJ1-1; 8 bases are shared with TRBD1. This receptor was taken from a human donor in good health. CDR3 sequence reads: CASSNQGAHGTEAFF. CDR3 nucleotides: TGTGCCAGCAGCAACCAGGGGGCTCATGGCACTGAAGCTTTCTTT.